The T cell receptor beta chain described here comes from a study of response to subunit inactivated influenza vaccine. Study-level findings and limits: The authors suggested that every seasonal influenza vaccination recruits few new T cells.

With regard to this clonotype: Its antigen is unidentified.

TCRdb re-analysed the RT-PCR reads in MiXCR, keeping a single row per CDR3 protein. The sample yields hundreds of thousands of distinct CDR3 sequences, 15% to 20% seen once. The source of this sequence is a man aged 45 to 65 who received an inactivated influenza vaccine. The material was PBMCs from blood, obtained 5 days after vaccination.

DNA for the CDR3: TGCGCCAGCAGCACTACGACAGGGTCTTACAATGAGCAGTTCTTC. Encoded protein: CASSTTTGSYNEQFF. The chain couples TRBV5-1 to TRBJ2-1, with 7 bases lining up with TRBD1. The CDR3 has 15 amino acids. Germline-derived CDR1 and CDR2 are SGHRS and YFSETQ. Trimming took 4 bases from V and 4 from J; bases not matched to a gene: 8. Filled out from reference TRBV5-1 and TRBJ2-1, the complete variable domain reads KAGVTQTPRYLIKTRGQQVTLSCSPISGHRSVSWYQQTPGQGLQFLFEYFSETQRNKGNFPGRFSGRQFSNSRSEMNVSTLELGDSALYLCASSTTTGSYNEQFFGPGTRLTVL.